One sample yielded the 12 T cell receptor beta chains listed below, sequenced in a study of CD8 T cell repertoires and HIV-1 epitope variants. For these receptors, no antigen is known. Profiling relied on immunoSEQ multiplex PCR, and the TCRdb table lists in-frame clones only, not all of them. This table has about 3,100 clones, roughly 71% appearing once. Sequencing was done on a sample of cultured CD8+ T cells derived from PBMCs. These TCRs come from a male donor with HIV.

This clone turned up a few times. This chain joins TRBV4-3 and TRBJ1-6, with unresolved D. V was pared by 0 bases and J by 12 bases, with 12 bases between. The germline V gene has CDR1 LGHNA and CDR2 YSLEER. There are 14 residues in the CDR3. The CDR3 nucleotides are TGCGCCAGCAGCCAAGATGATGGGGTCGAACCCCTCCACTTT. This encodes CASSQDDGVEPLHF.

This clone was observed a handful of times. CDR3 sequence reads: CATSRDTADLLYGYTF. DNA for the CDR3: TGTGCCACCAGCAGAGATACTGCTGATCTTCTCTATGGCTACACCTTC. The rearrangement uses TRBV15 and TRBJ1-2; no definite D call. The germline gives CDR1 LNHNV, CDR2 YYDKDF (reference sequence). The CDR3 spans 16 residues. With 0 bases removed from V and 4 bases from J, the gap between germline ends came to 15 bases.

This clone has a handful of counts. This sequence joins TRBV7-2 and TRBJ1-1; D is unclear. The CDR3 is 12 amino acids. Per the germline V gene, CDR1 is SGHTA and CDR2 is FQGNSA. Trimming left V 3 bases short and J 4 bases short, with 6 bases between. CDR3 nucleotide sequence: TGTGCCAGCAGCTTCACAAGCACTGAAGCTTTCTTT. Its translation: CASSFTSTEAFF.

V usage is TRBV7-9 and J usage is TRBJ2-1; 8 nucleotides agree with TRBD1. The length of the CDR3 is 12 residues. The junction had 8 bases not matched to a gene; V was cut back by 10 bases and J by 9 bases. Germline lookup yields CDR1 SEHNR and CDR2 FQNEAQ (reference sequence). The CDR3 here is CATSDRAVEQFF. CDR3 coding DNA: TGTGCCACCTCGGACAGGGCGGTTGAGCAGTTCTTC.

The chain carries TRBV27 and TRBJ2-5; no definite D call. Germline lookup yields CDR1 MNHEY and CDR2 SMNVEV (reference sequence). The CDR3 extends over 10 amino acids. Deletions cut 6 bases from V and 9 bases from J, with 8 bases between. CDR3 region: CASSAAAQYF. CDR3 bases: TGTGCCAGCAGCGCCGCGGCCCAGTACTTC.

This chain uses TRBV27 with TRBJ1-3; D remains ambiguous. The germline V gene has CDR1 MNHEY and CDR2 SMNVEV (reference sequence). Trimming shortened V by 0 bases and J by 0 bases, and 6 bases separated the two germline ends. The CDR3 is 15 amino acids. The CDR3 is CASSLSGSSGNTIYF. For the CDR3, the DNA is TGTGCCAGCAGTTTATCAGGGAGCTCTGGAAACACCATATATTTT.

V usage is TRBV11-3 and J usage is TRBJ2-3; possibly TRBD2 for D (5 bases). The germline V and J ends were trimmed by 5 bases and 5 bases, with 17 bases remaining between them. The CDR3 totals 15 residues. The V gene's germline CDR1 is SGHNT and CDR2 YENEEA. The CDR3 spells CASSRREGVGDTQYF. CDR3 sequence (DNA): TGTGCCAGCAGCCGAAGAGAGGGAGTGGGAGATACGCAGTATTTT. Based on the CDR3 plus reference TRBV11-3 and TRBJ2-3, the full variable domain is EAGVVQSPRYKIIEKKQPVAFWCNPISGHNTLYWYLQNLGQGPELLIRYENEEAVDDSQLPKDRFSAERLKGVDSTLKIQPAELGDSAVYLCASSRREGVGDTQYFGPGTRLTVL.

This chain links TRBV7-9 with TRBJ2-1; 7 positions match TRBD2. V dropped 1 base and J dropped 1; count of bases not matched to a gene: 4. This CDR3 region has 16 residues. Germline V gene lookup returns CDR1 SEHNR and CDR2 FQNEAQ (reference sequence). The DNA for the CDR3 is TGTGCCAGCAGCTTAGAGGGCGGGAGATCCTACAATGAGCAGTTCTTC. This translates into CASSLEGGRSYNEQFF.

The gene calls are TRBV5-6 and TRBJ2-7; D is ambiguous. Between the trimmed V and J ends, which lost 0 bases and 4 bases, there was a span of 5 bases. The CDR3 is 12 amino acids. Germline loops: CDR1 SGHDT, CDR2 YYEEEE. In DNA form, the CDR3 reads TGTGCCAGCAGCTTGGATCAGTACGAGCAGTACTTC. Its protein is CASSLDQYEQYF.

The chain couples TRBV5-1 to TRBJ2-5; D possibly corresponds to TRBD1 (7 bases). This CDR3 has 17 residues. V was shortened by 2 bases and J by 1 base, with 18 bases between the two germline ends. Germline V gives CDR1 SGHRS, CDR2 YFSETQ. The DNA of the CDR3 is TGCGCCAGCAGCTTAGTCTTCGGGGGACAGTCCCAAGAGACCCAGTACTTC. This gives the protein CASSLVFGGQSQETQYF.

A few counts support this clone. The rearrangement links TRBV5-1 to TRBJ2-5, with 7 bases that match TRBD1. The ends lost 4 bases at V and 2 bases at J; junction bases unmatched: 8. CDR3 length: 15 residues. Germline assignment: CDR1 SGHRS and CDR2 YFSETQ. The CDR3 bases are TGCGCCAGCAGCCCCGTTTCGGGACAGCAAGAGACCCAGTACTTC. This gives the protein CASSPVSGQQETQYF. Supplemented by reference TRBV5-1 and TRBJ2-5, the full variable domain reads KAGVTQTPRYLIKTRGQQVTLSCSPISGHRSVSWYQQTPGQGLQFLFEYFSETQRNKGNFPGRFSGRQFSNSRSEMNVSTLELGDSALYLCASSPVSGQQETQYFGPGTRLLVL.

V and J are TRBV28 and TRBJ1-2, with D hard to call. V was clipped by 3 bases and J by 0 bases, with 11 bases between them. Germline CDR1 MDHEN, CDR2 SYDVKM. CDR3 length equals 15 residues. As DNA, the CDR3 is TGTGCCAGCAGTTTTGACGGATCAGCTAACTATGGCTACACCTTC. Residues: CASSFDGSANYGYTF.